This T cell receptor beta chain was identified during a study of T-cell memory formation after mild COVID-19. Study-wide points: Several responding clones turned up in pre-infection memory, indicating that cross-reactive memory may have taken part. Later expanders leaned toward CD4+, whereas clones contracting from day 15 to 85 were balanced CD4/CD8. Unconfirmed was the SARS-CoV-2 specificity of second-wave clones that peaked on day 37.

This clonotype was detected a few times. Antigen unknown. The germline V and J ends were trimmed by 4 bases and 0 bases, with 9 bases remaining between them. This CDR3 has 15 residues. Germline V gene lookup returns CDR1 SGHTA and CDR2 FQGNSA. Amplification by 5'RACE using constant-segment primers produced TCR alpha and TCR beta cDNA libraries that carried sample barcodes and UMIs. TCRdb redid the calling of the 5' RACE reads with MiXCR, one entry per CDR3 protein. The table records over 300,000 distinct CDR3 sequences, roughly 19% of them present only once. Sequenced input: PBMCs or a T cell subset sorted from them (not recorded which). The sequence was obtained from a man younger than 30 who had mild COVID-19 (a few samples of this study predate the infection). Cell type and time point are not known. The V and J genes are TRBV7-2 and TRBJ2-2; no definite D call. The DNA of the CDR3 is TGTGCCAGCAGCTGGACGCTTACGAACACCGGGGAGCTGTTTTTT. Encoded protein: CASSWTLTNTGELFF.